Sequencing of this TCR beta chain was carried out in a study of patients and donors after allogeneic stem cell transplantation. J lost 6 bases, V lost 6 bases, and 9 bases had no gene match. The CDR3 spans 16 residues. This clonotype was seen only a few times. Each CDR3 protein gets one entry after TCRdb re-called the RT-PCR reads with MiXCR. This table holds about 200,000 distinct CDR3 sequences, 41% found once. The TCR comes from a human donor who was either an allogeneic HSCT recipient or a stem cell or donor lymphocyte infusion donor (not recorded which). It is not recorded whose cells these are; they may come from a transplant donor. V and J are TRBV12-3 or TRBV12-4 and TRBJ2-5, with 14 nucleotides matching TRBD2. The sequenced sample was blood, either unsorted or a sorted T cell fraction (not recorded which). The CDR3 loop reads CASSLGTSGSGKTQYF. CDR3 in DNA: TGTGCCAGCAGCCTCGGGACTAGCGGGAGTGGTAAGACCCAGTACTTC.